The clone carrying this T cell receptor beta chain was detected a few times. Its antigen is still unknown. This record comes from a study of vaccination and CD4 T cells after COVID-19. Study as a whole: Post-COVID draws followed diagnosis by a median around 100 days (range 35 to 161). Controls used CEFX viral epitopes (positive), HIV-1 Nef peptides (negative), or no peptide. Findings of the study overall: Data came from relatively few convalescent patients and lacked early post-infection timepoints. For SARS-CoV-2-reactive clonotypes, the median went from about 22 to 38, a nonsignificant increase.

Treatment denoted: approximately nine-day PBMC culture with coronavirus spike peptide pools or control peptides (ViraFEST assay). The Oncomine TCR Beta short-read assay was applied to DNA of cultured CD4+ T cells. Using its own MiXCR run on the PCR reads, TCRdb lists one record per CDR3 protein. The data contain 7,500 to 10,000 distinct CDR3 sequences, 55% to 65% of them singletons. V was shortened by 1 base and J by 2 bases, with 20 bases between the two germline ends. CDR1 is MNHEY, CDR2 SVGAGI, per germline. CDR3 length: 18 amino acids. The genes are TRBV6-5 and TRBJ1-2; perhaps TRBD1 as D (5 bases). This clonotype was sampled from a human donor who had recovered from COVID-19. Sequencing was done on a sample of CD4+ T cells from blood, cultured in vitro. CDR3 loop: CASSYLSGLAIGNYGYTF. For the CDR3, the DNA is TGTGCCAGCAGTTACTTGTCAGGGTTGGCTATCGGGAACTATGGCTACACCTTC.